A single sample gave rise to the 30 T cell receptor beta chains below, sequenced in a study of shared clonotypes between healthy human individuals. The repertoire was sequenced with immunoSEQ multiplex PCR; TCRdb's copy has only in-frame clones and lacks some. The sample yields roughly 500,000 clones, around 85% seen once. The sample comprised PBMCs. All receptors come from a woman between 35 and 50 years old in good health. Some clones in this sample may be carry-over from other donors' samples.

V gene TRBV9 combines with J gene TRBJ2-7; 9 bases are a match to TRBD2. The CDR3 contains 18 residues. CDR1 and CDR2 from the germline V gene are SGDLS and YYNGEE. The trim removed 3 bases at V and 3 bases at J, leaving 16 bases unmatched. CDR3 in DNA: TGTGCCAGCAGCGAAGCCACTGCAACTAGCGGGTGGGTCTACGAGCAGTACTTC. This translates into CASSEATATSGWVYEQYF.

This clone was seen just once. V usage is TRBV5-1 and J usage is TRBJ2-3; D may match TRBD1 or TRBD2 (7 bases each). Germline V CDR1 and CDR2: SGHRS, YFSETQ. V was trimmed by 7 bases and J by 2 bases, leaving 17 bases between them. The CDR3 runs to 15 residues. CDR3 coding DNA: TGCGCCAGCGGCCGGGGGGACAGCATCACAGATACGCAGTATTTT. Translated, it gives CASGRGDSITDTQYF.

Concerning this clone itself: The likely explanation is a read error, given a far larger clone one base away. The J gene is TRBJ2-1, the V gene TRBV10-1; D assignment may be TRBD1 or TRBD2 (7 bases each). Germline V gene data show CDR1 as WNHNN and CDR2 as SYGVQD (reference sequence). V was trimmed by 3 bases and J by 7 bases, leaving 16 bases between them. This CDR3 spans 15 amino acids. CDR3: CASSEGRGTKNEQFF. In DNA form, the CDR3 reads TGCGCCAGCAGTGAAGGCAGGGGGACTAAAAATGAGCAGTTCTTC.

About this clone itself: A clone one base away is much larger, so this may be a read error. J is TRBJ1-5 and V is TRBV20-1, with unresolved D. Germline V CDR1 and CDR2: DFQATT, SNEGSKA (reference sequence). This CDR3 contains 11 residues. V lost 1 base to trimming and J lost 4 bases, with 2 bases between them. The CDR3 reads CSARGNQPQHF. The CDR3, as DNA: TGCAGTGCTAGAGGGAATCAGCCCCAGCATTTT.

V is TRBV9 and J is TRBJ2-3, with 10 bases lining up with TRBD2. The CDR3 totals 20 residues. J was trimmed by 1 base and V by 4 bases; bases with no gene match: 18. Germline loops: CDR1 SGDLS, CDR2 YYNGEE. In DNA, the CDR3 is TGTGCCAGCAGCCCCGACGGGCTAGCGGGAGTGGGTAAGGGCACAGATACGCAGTATTTT. Residues: CASSPDGLAGVGKGTDTQYF. The full variable domain, rest sourced from reference TRBV9 and TRBJ2-3, is DSGVTQTPKHLITATGQRVTLRCSPRSGDLSVYWYQQSLDQGLQFLIQYYNGEERAKGNILERFSAQQFPDLHSELNLSSLELGDSALYFCASSPDGLAGVGKGTDTQYFGPGTRLTVL.

V gene TRBV10-3 combines with J gene TRBJ2-4, with unresolved D. V dropped 4 bases and J dropped 6 bases, with 10 bases sitting between them. This CDR3 spans 13 amino acids. Germline V gene lookup returns CDR1 ENHRY and CDR2 SYGVKD. This CDR3 reads CAISGDWPNIQYF. CDR3 sequence (DNA): TGTGCCATCAGTGGCGACTGGCCAAACATTCAGTACTTC.

The chain carries TRBV10-3 and TRBJ2-7; 9 positions match TRBD1. CDR3 size: 16 residues. V lost 3 bases, J lost 7 bases, and 13 bases stayed unmatched. CDR1 is ENHRY and CDR2 is SYGVKD in the germline V gene. The CDR3 nucleotides are TGTGCCATCAGTGAACCCCGACAGGGGGGTTTGGGAGAGCAGTACTTC. As protein: CAISEPRQGGLGEQYF.

This clone was seen more than once but under ten times. The V gene is TRBV2, the J gene TRBJ1-5; 9 positions match TRBD1. CDR1 SNHLY and CDR2 FYNNEI come from the germline V gene. V lost 3 bases to trimming and J lost 4 bases; unmatched junction nucleotides: 4. The CDR3 runs 15 residues. CDR3 sequence (DNA): TGTGCCAGCAGTGAGGAGGGACAGGGAAATCAGCCCCAGCATTTT. This codes for CASSEEGQGNQPQHF. The entire variable domain, with the rest obtained from reference TRBV2 and TRBJ1-5, is as follows: EPEVTQTPSHQVTQMGQEVILRCVPISNHLYFYWYRQILGQKVEFLVSFYNNEISEKSEIFDDQFSVERPDGSNFTLKIRSTKLEDSAMYFCASSEEGQGNQPQHFGDGTRLSIL.

The rearrangement uses TRBV28 and TRBJ1-2; D is undetermined. Germline V gives CDR1 MDHEN, CDR2 SYDVKM. The V gene lost 3 bases and the J gene lost 5 bases, with 7 bases spanning the gap. This CDR3 region has 12 residues. For the CDR3, the DNA is TGTGCCAGCAGTTTGATGGCGTATGGCTACACCTTC. Residues: CASSLMAYGYTF.

Concerning this clone itself: Other DNA sequences within the sample encode an identical CDR3. The V and J genes are TRBV5-1 and TRBJ2-1; D call uncertain. V gave up 0 bases and J gave up 0 bases, with 10 bases separating them. CDR3 size: 16 residues. The germline V gene has CDR1 SGHRS and CDR2 YFSETQ. The DNA for the CDR3 is TGCGCCAGCAGCTTGGTCGCAGTTAGCTCCTACAATGAGCAGTTCTTC. This translates into CASSLVAVSSYNEQFF.

This rearrangement joins TRBV27 to TRBJ1-1; D may be TRBD1 (6 bases). Germline V gene data show CDR1 as MNHEY and CDR2 as SMNVEV (reference sequence). V was cut by 4 bases and J by 0 bases, with 15 bases left in between. The length of the CDR3 is 16 residues. The CDR3 protein is CASSSGWRGLNTEAFF. CDR3 nucleotide sequence: TGTGCCAGCAGTTCGGGCTGGAGGGGGTTGAACACTGAAGCTTTCTTT.

This clone was detected only a few times. This rearrangement joins TRBV11-2 to TRBJ1-5, with D tentatively TRBD1 (5 bases). This CDR3 region has 13 residues. Trimming took off 6 bases at V and 0 bases at J, with 6 bases between the two ends. CDR1 and CDR2 from the germline V gene are SGHAT and FQNNGV. Here the CDR3 reads CASRRGSNQPQHF. CDR3 coding DNA: TGTGCCAGCAGAAGGGGTAGCAATCAGCCCCAGCATTTT.

V usage is TRBV5-1 and J usage is TRBJ2-6, with TRBD1 matching 8 bases. CDR1 is SGHRS, CDR2 YFSETQ, per germline. The CDR3 runs to 18 residues. The junction had 12 bases not matched to a gene; V was cut back by 3 bases and J by 4 bases. The CDR3 DNA reads TGCGCCAGCAGCTCGGACTTGGACAGGGCGGCCGGGGCCAACGTCCTGACTTTC. It encodes CASSSDLDRAAGANVLTF.

This rearrangement joins TRBV9 to TRBJ2-3, with D tentatively TRBD1 (5 bases). The CDR3 is 17 amino acids. V was trimmed by 0 bases and J by 2 bases, leaving 16 bases between them. Germline CDR1 SGDLS, CDR2 YYNGEE. In DNA form, the CDR3 reads TGTGCCAGCAGCGTAGCCCAAGGCAGGACATACACAGATACGCAGTATTTT. Translating gives CASSVAQGRTYTDTQYF.

The genes are TRBV28 and TRBJ1-2; D may be TRBD1 (6 bases). This CDR3 is built from 10 residues. V lost 6 bases, J lost 7 bases, and 6 bases lay in between. Germline V gene sequence: CDR1 MDHEN, CDR2 SYDVKM. The CDR3 DNA is TGTGCCAGCAGACAGGGTGGCTACACCTTC. Protein product: CASRQGGYTF.

V usage is TRBV9 and J usage is TRBJ2-5; TRBD2 matches 11 bases. CDR1 is SGDLS and CDR2 is YYNGEE in the germline V gene. V was clipped by 2 bases and J by 5 bases; unmatched bases: 5. The CDR3 has 15 residues. CDR3 region: CASSVSGRAGETQYF. Written as DNA, the CDR3 is TGTGCCAGCAGCGTTAGCGGGAGGGCCGGGGAGACCCAGTACTTC.

The rearrangement joins TRBV18 to TRBJ2-7; TRBD2 agrees at 14 bases. Germline V gene data show CDR1 as KGHSH and CDR2 as LQKENI. The CDR3 is 17 amino acids. The trim removed 3 bases at V and 6 bases at J, leaving 10 bases unmatched. CDR3 sequence reads: CASSPQGLAGVLGEQYF. The DNA for the CDR3 is TGTGCCAGCTCACCCCAGGGACTAGCGGGAGTGTTAGGCGAGCAGTACTTC.

V gene TRBV7-2 combines with J gene TRBJ2-3; 9 bases are shared with TRBD2. Unmatched junction bases numbered 4, after V lost 5 bases and J lost 4 bases. This CDR3 is 14 amino acids long. CDR1 and CDR2 from the germline V gene are SGHTA and FQGNSA. The CDR3 DNA is TGTGCCAGCAGCCCGAGCGGGAGGTCAGATACGCAGTATTTT. Residues: CASSPSGRSDTQYF.

The rearrangement uses TRBV29-1 and TRBJ1-1; the D gene is possibly TRBD1 (6 bases). The germline V gene encodes CDR1 SQVTM and CDR2 ANQGSEA. CDR3 length: 11 residues. The V gene lost 7 bases and the J gene lost 10 bases, with 16 bases spanning the gap. The CDR3: CSATVGQRAFF. CDR3 nucleotide sequence: TGCAGCGCCACGGTTGGACAGAGAGCTTTCTTT.

The gene calls are TRBV5-4 and TRBJ2-3, with TRBD2 matching over 9 bases. This CDR3 is built from 15 residues. Germline V gene sequence: CDR1 SGHNT, CDR2 YYREEE (reference sequence). Losses at the gene ends were 0 bases for V and 5 bases for J; bases not matched to a gene: 4. CDR3 region: CASSLDQTSGDTQYF. The CDR3 coding sequence is TGTGCCAGCAGCTTGGACCAGACTAGCGGAGATACGCAGTATTTT.

This rearrangement joins TRBV4-1 to TRBJ2-1; 7 bases match TRBD2. V dropped 0 bases and J dropped 5; count of bases not matched to a gene: 7. The CDR3 is 16 amino acids. Germline CDR1 reads MGHRA; CDR2 reads YSYEKL. The CDR3 DNA reads TGCGCCAGCAGCCAAGACGGGGCGGGAGCCGACAATGAGCAGTTCTTC. It specifies CASSQDGAGADNEQFF.

This clone showed up just a few times. The rearrangement uses TRBV6-5 and TRBJ1-4; D unclear. The V end was cut by 6 bases, the J end by 8 bases, with 13 bases between. Germline CDR1 reads MNHEY; CDR2 reads SVGAGI. The CDR3 totals 13 residues. In DNA, the CDR3 is TGTGCCAGCAGCCCCCAGACGGCCGAAAAACTGTTTTTT. Its translation is CASSPQTAEKLFF.

Many counts were recorded for this clone. Additional DNA sequences in this sample encode the identical CDR3. The chain uses TRBV2 and TRBJ1-1; D ambiguous. Germline CDR1 reads SNHLY; CDR2 reads FYNNEI. V was cut by 3 bases and J by 1 base, with 9 bases left in between. The CDR3 runs 14 residues. CDR3 amino acids: CASSEVGRNTEAFF. Written as DNA, the CDR3 is TGTGCCAGCAGTGAGGTCGGGCGGAACACTGAAGCTTTCTTT.

Many counts were recorded for this clone. The sample has other DNA sequences that encode this CDR3 too. The genes are TRBV4-3 and TRBJ1-2; 10 nucleotides align to TRBD1. V lost 0 bases and J lost 2; bases outside the gene matches: 3. The V gene's germline CDR1 is LGHNA and CDR2 YSLEER. The CDR3 has 16 amino acids. The CDR3 protein is CASSQERQGANYGYTF. DNA of the CDR3: TGCGCCAGCAGCCAAGAAAGACAGGGGGCGAACTATGGCTACACCTTC.

The rearrangement links TRBV7-8 to TRBJ1-4; D call uncertain. The CDR3 is made up of 13 amino acids. V lost 1 base and J lost 6, with 6 bases in between. The germline CDR1 and CDR2 sequences are SGHVS and FQNEAQ. CDR3: CASSLGLYEKLFF. The CDR3 DNA reads as TGTGCCAGCAGCTTAGGACTTTATGAAAAACTGTTTTTT. The full variable domain, completed using reference TRBV7-8 and TRBJ1-4, is GAGVSQSPRYKVAKRGQDVALRCDPISGHVSLFWYQQALGQGPEFLTYFQNEAQLDKSGLPSDRFFAERPEGSVSTLKIQRTQQEDSAVYLCASSLGLYEKLFFGSGTQLSVL.

This chain's CDR3 is CASSLTGGGETQYF. CDR3 coding DNA: TGTGCCAGCAGCCTGACTGGGGGCGGAGAGACCCAGTACTTC. The chain is built from TRBV5-8 and TRBJ2-5, with a possible D match to TRBD1 (6 bases). CDR1 and CDR2 from the germline V gene are SGHTS and YDEGEE. This CDR3 region has 14 residues. With 4 bases removed from V and 4 bases from J, the gap between germline ends came to 14 bases.

V gene TRBV9 combines with J gene TRBJ2-5; the D gene is possibly TRBD2 (5 bases). V lost 0 bases and J lost 4, with 13 bases in between. Germline-derived CDR1 and CDR2 are SGDLS and YYNGEE. CDR3 length: 15 amino acids. This chain's CDR3 is CASSVGPSSPETQYF. The CDR3 DNA follows: TGTGCCAGCAGCGTAGGGCCTAGCTCCCCAGAGACCCAGTACTTC.

The chain couples TRBV4-3 to TRBJ1-4, with 7 bases fitting TRBD1. The length of the CDR3 is 19 residues. With V trimmed by 0 bases and J by 6 bases, 16 bases remained unmatched. Germline V gives CDR1 LGHNA, CDR2 YSLEER. CDR3 in DNA: TGCGCCAGCAGCCAAGACCCAACAGGGGTTGATTCAGGTGATGAAAAACTGTTTTTT. Its protein product is CASSQDPTGVDSGDEKLFF.

This clone showed up just a few times. J is TRBJ2-1 and V is TRBV18; 12 bases align to TRBD2. Trimming removed 3 bases from V and 9 bases from J; junction bases left unmatched: 3. Germline CDR1 is KGHSH and CDR2 is LQKENI. This CDR3 region has 14 residues. DNA for the CDR3: TGTGCCAGCTCACCTCCTAGCGGGAGGGGTGAGCAGTTCTTC. The encoded protein is CASSPPSGRGEQFF.

The rearrangement uses TRBV7-8 and TRBJ2-7, with 8 bases fitting TRBD2. The CDR3 is 18 amino acids. Unmatched junction bases numbered 18, after V lost 5 bases and J lost 3 bases. The V gene's germline CDR1 is SGHVS and CDR2 FQNEAQ. The CDR3 region has the DNA TGTGCCAGCAGCCCCAACGACTACCCGCCGGGACTAGTCTACGAGCAGTACTTC. It specifies CASSPNDYPPGLVYEQYF.